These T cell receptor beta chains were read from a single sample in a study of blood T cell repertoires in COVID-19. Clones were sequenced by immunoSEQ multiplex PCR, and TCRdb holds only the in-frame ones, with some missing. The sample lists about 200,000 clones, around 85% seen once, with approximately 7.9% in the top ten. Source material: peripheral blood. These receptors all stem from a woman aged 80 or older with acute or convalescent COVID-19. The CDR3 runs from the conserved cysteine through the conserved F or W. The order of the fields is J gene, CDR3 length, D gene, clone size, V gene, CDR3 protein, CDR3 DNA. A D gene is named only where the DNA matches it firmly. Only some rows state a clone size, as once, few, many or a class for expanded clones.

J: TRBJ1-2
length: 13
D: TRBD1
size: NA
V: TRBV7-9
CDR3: CASSRDRDYGYTF
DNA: TGTGCCAGCAGCCGGGACAGGGACTATGGCTACACCTTC

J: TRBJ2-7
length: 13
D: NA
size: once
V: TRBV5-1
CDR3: CASSLGDLWEQYF
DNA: TGCGCCAGCAGCCTGGGGGACTTATGGGAGCAGTACTTC

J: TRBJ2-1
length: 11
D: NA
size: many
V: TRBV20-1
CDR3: CSARGLDEQFF
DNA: TGCAGTGCTAGGGGACTCGATGAGCAGTTCTTC

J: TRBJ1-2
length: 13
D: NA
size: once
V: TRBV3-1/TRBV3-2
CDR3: CASSPRSGYGYTF
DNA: TGTGCCAGCAGCCCTCGATCGGGCTATGGCTACACCTTC

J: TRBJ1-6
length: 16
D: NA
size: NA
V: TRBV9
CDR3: CASSVWESSYNSPLHF
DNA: TGTGCCAGCAGCGTATGGGAGAGCTCCTATAATTCACCCCTCCACTTT

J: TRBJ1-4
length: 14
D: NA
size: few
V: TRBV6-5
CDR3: CASSLNRVVEKLFF
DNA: TGTGCCAGCAGCCTCAACCGGGTAGTCGAAAAACTGTTTTTT

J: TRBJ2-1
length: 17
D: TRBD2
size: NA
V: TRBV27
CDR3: CASSILTSGGPYNEQFF
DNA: TGTGCCAGCAGTATACTAACTAGCGGGGGCCCTTACAATGAGCAGTTCTTC

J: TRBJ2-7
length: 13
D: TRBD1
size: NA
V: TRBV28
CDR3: CASSKTGGGEQYF
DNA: TGTGCCAGCAGTAAAACAGGGGGCGGCGAGCAGTACTTC

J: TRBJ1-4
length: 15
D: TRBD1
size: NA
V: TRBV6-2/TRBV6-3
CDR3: CASSPTGISNEKLFF
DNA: TGTGCCAGCAGTCCGACAGGGATCAGCAATGAAAAACTGTTTTTT

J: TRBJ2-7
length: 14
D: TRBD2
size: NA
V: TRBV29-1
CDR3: CSVGVAGGPLEQYF
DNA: TGCAGCGTTGGTGTAGCGGGAGGGCCCCTCGAGCAGTACTTC

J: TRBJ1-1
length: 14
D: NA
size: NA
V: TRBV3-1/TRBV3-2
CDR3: CASSQGYKNTEAFF
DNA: TGTGCCAGCAGCCAAGGTTACAAGAACACTGAAGCTTTCTTT

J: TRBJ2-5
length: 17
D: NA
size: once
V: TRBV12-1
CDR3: CASSLVHQGGNQETQYF
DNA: TGTGCCAGCAGCCTTGTACATCAGGGGGGAAACCAAGAGACCCAGTACTTC

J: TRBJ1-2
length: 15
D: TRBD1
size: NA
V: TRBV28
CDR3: CASSLAGQGFRGYTF
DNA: TGTGCCAGCAGTTTGGCGGGACAGGGGTTTCGGGGCTACACCTTC

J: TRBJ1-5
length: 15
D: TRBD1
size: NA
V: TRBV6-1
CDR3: CASSELRTGNQPQHF
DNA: TGTGCCAGCAGTGAATTGAGGACAGGGAATCAGCCCCAGCATTTT

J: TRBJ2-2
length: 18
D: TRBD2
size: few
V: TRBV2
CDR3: CASSERLPGLGGTGELFF
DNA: TGTGCCAGCAGCGAGAGGTTACCGGGACTAGGAGGCACCGGGGAGCTGTTTTTT

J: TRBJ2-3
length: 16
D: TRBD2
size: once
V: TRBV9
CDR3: CASSADSGRAIDTQYF
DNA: TGTGCCAGCAGCGCCGACAGCGGGAGGGCCATAGATACGCAGTATTTT

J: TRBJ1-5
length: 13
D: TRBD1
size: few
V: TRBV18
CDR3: CASSPDRDQPQHF
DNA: TGTGCCAGCTCACCCGACAGGGATCAGCCCCAGCATTTT

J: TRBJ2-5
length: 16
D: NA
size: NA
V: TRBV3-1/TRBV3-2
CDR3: CASSQDGIAAGRTQYF
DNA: TGTGCCAGCAGCCAAGATGGGATAGCGGCGGGTAGGACCCAGTACTTC

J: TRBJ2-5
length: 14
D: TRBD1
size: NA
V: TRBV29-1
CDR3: CSVEAHRGGETQYF
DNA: TGCAGCGTTGAGGCCCACAGGGGCGGTGAGACCCAGTACTTC

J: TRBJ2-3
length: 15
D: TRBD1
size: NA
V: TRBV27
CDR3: CASSSPRGPRDTQYF
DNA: TGTGCCAGCAGTTCACCCAGGGGGCCTAGAGATACGCAGTATTTT

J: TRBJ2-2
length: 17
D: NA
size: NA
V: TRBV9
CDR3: CASSTPERMLNTGELFF
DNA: TGTGCCAGCAGCACCCCAGAACGAATGCTTAACACCGGGGAGCTGTTTTTT

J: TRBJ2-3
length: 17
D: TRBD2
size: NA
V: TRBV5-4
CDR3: CASSPFETSGGRDTQYF
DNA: TGTGCCAGCAGCCCTTTTGAGACTAGCGGGGGGAGGGATACGCAGTATTTT

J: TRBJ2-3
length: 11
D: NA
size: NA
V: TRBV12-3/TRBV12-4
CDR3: CASSTRGGQYF
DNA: TGTGCCAGCAGCACTAGGGGGGGGCAGTATTTT

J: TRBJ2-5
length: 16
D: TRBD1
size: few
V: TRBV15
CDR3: CATSRHRGPSQETQYF
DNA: TGTGCCACCAGCAGACACAGGGGGCCCTCCCAAGAGACCCAGTACTTC

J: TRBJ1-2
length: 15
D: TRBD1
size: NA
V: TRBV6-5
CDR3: CASSYTTGGQDGYTF
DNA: TGTGCCAGCAGTTACACGACAGGGGGCCAGGATGGCTACACCTTC

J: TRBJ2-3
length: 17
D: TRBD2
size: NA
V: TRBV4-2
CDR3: CASSQATSGSFTDTQYF
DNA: TGTGCCAGCAGCCAGGCTACTAGCGGGAGTTTTACAGATACGCAGTATTTT

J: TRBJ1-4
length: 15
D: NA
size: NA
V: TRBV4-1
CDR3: CASRTATAFNEKLFF
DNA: TGCGCCAGCAGAACAGCGACAGCCTTTAATGAAAAACTGTTTTTT

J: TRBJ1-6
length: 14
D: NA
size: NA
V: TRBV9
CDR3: CASSAGGNNSPLHF
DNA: TGTGCCAGCAGCGCGGGAGGGAATAATTCACCCCTCCACTTT

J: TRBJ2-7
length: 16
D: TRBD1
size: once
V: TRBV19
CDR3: CATQAVRQGSSYEQYF
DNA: TGTGCCACACAGGCAGTAAGACAGGGGAGTTCCTACGAGCAGTACTTC

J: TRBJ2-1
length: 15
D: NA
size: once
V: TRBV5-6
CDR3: CASSFLRSAGNSQFF
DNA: TGTGCCAGCAGCTTCCTCCGAAGCGCGGGTAACTCGCAGTTCTTC

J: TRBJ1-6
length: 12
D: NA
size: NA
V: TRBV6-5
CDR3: CASRQANSPLHF
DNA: TGTGCCAGCCGACAGGCTAATTCACCCCTCCACTTT

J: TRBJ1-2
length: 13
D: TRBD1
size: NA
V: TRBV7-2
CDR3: CASSLDRGYGYTF
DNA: TGTGCCAGCAGCCTGGACAGGGGCTATGGCTACACCTTC

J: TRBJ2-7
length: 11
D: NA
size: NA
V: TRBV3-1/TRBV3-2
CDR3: CASSQLSEQYF
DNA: TGTGCCAGCAGCCAACTCTCCGAGCAGTACTTC

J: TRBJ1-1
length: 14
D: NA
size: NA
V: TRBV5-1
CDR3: CASSLTGRDTEAFF
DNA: TGCGCCAGCAGCCTTACAGGGAGGGACACTGAAGCTTTCTTT

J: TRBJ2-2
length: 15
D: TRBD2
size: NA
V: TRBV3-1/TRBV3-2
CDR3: CASTPLAVNTGELFF
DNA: TGTGCCAGCACCCCACTAGCGGTTAACACCGGGGAGCTGTTTTTT

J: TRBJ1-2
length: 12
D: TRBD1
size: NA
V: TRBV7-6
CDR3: CASSPGGRGYTF
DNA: TGTGCCAGCAGCCCAGGGGGTAGGGGCTACACCTTC

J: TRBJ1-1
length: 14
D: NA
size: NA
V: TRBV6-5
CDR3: CASRYRTANTEAFF
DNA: TGTGCCAGCAGGTATCGGACAGCGAACACTGAAGCTTTCTTT

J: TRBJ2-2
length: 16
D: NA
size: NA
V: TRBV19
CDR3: CASSPGGRRNTGELFF
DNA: TGTGCCAGTAGCCCTGGGGGCAGAAGAAACACCGGGGAGCTGTTTTTT

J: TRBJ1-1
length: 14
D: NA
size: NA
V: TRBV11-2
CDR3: CASSSGFWNTEAFF
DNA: TGTGCCAGCAGCTCAGGGTTTTGGAACACTGAAGCTTTCTTT

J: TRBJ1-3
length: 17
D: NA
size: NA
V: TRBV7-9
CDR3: CASSPTRGAFSGNTIYF
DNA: TGTGCCAGCAGCCCCACCCGTGGGGCGTTCTCTGGAAACACCATATATTTT

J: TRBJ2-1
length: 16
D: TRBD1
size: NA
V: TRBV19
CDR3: CASSIGWKGANNEQFF
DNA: TGTGCCAGTAGTATTGGGTGGAAGGGGGCCAACAATGAGCAGTTCTTC

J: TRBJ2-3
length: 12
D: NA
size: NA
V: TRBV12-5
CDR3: CASGQGVGTQYF
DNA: TGTGCTAGTGGCCAGGGTGTAGGTACGCAGTATTTT

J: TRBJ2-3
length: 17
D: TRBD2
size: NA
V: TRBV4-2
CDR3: CASSKGTSGSSTDTQYF
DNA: TGTGCCAGCAGTAAGGGGACTAGCGGATCTAGCACAGATACGCAGTATTTT

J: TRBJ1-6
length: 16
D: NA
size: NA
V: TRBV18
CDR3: CASSPAEGVRSSPLHF
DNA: TGTGCCAGCTCACCAGCCGAGGGGGTACGAAGTTCACCCCTCCACTTT

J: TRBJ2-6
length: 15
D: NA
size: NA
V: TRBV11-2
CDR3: CASSLDSPGANVLTF
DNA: TGTGCCAGCAGCTTAGACAGTCCTGGGGCCAACGTCCTGACTTTC